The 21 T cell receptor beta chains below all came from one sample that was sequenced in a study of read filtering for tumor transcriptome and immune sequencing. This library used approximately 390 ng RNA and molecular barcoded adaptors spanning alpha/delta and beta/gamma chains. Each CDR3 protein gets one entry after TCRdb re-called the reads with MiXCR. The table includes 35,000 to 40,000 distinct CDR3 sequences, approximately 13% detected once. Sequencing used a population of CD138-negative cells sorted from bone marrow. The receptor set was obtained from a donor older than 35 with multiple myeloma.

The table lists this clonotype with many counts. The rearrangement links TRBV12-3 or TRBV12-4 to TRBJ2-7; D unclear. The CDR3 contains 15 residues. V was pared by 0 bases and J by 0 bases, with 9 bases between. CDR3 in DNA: TGTGCCAGCAGTTTAGCGCACTCAGCCTCCTACGAGCAGTACTTC. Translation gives CASSLAHSASYEQYF.

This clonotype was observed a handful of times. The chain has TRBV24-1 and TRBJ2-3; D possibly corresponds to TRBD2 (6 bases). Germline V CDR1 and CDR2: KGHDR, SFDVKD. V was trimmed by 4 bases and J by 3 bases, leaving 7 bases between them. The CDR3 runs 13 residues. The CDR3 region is CATSDGSTDTQYF. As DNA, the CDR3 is TGTGCCACCAGTGACGGGAGTACAGATACGCAGTATTTT.

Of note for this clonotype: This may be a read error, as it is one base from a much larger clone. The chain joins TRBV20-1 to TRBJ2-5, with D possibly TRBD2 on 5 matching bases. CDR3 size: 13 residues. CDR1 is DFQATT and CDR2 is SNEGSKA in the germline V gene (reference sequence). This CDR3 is CGARRLAGETQYF. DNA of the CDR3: TGCGGTGCCCGAAGGCTAGCTGGGGAGACCCAGTACTTC.

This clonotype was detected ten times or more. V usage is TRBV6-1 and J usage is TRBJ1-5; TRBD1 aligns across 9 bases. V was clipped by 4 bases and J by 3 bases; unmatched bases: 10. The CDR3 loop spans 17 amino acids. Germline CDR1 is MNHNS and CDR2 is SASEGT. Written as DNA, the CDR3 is TGTGCCAGCAGTGGGTCCTTAGGGACAGGGATCAATCAGCCCCAGCATTTT. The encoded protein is CASSGSLGTGINQPQHF.

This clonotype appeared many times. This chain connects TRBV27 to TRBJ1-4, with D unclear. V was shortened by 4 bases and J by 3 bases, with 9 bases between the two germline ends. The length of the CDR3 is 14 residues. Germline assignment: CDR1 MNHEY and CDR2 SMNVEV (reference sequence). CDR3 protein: CASSWTAPNEKLFF. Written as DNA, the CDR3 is TGTGCCAGCAGTTGGACGGCCCCTAATGAAAAACTGTTTTTT.

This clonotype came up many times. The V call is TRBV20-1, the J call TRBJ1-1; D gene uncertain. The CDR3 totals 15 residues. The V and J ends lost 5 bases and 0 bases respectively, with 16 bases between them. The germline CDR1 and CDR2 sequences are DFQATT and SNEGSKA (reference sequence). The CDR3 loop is CSAPALRTVNTEAFF. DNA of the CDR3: TGCAGTGCTCCCGCGCTCAGGACGGTGAACACTGAAGCTTTCTTT.

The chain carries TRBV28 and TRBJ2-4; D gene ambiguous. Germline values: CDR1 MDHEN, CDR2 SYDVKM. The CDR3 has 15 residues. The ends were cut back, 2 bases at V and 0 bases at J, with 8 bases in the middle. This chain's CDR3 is CASSLVSQAKNIQYF. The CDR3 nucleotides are TGTGCCAGCAGTTTAGTCAGTCAAGCCAAAAACATTCAGTACTTC.

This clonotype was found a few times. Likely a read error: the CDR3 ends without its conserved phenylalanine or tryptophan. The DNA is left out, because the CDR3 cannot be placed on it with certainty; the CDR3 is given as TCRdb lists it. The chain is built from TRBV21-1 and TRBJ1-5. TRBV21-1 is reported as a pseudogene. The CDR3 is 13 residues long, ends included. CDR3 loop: CASTPEGNQPQHL.

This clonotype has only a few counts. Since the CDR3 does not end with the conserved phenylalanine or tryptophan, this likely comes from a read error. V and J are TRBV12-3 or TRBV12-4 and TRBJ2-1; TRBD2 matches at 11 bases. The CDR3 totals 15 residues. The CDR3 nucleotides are TGTGCCAGCAGTATAGCGGGAGGGCCTTACAATGAGCAGTTCCTC. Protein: CASSIAGGPYNEQFL.

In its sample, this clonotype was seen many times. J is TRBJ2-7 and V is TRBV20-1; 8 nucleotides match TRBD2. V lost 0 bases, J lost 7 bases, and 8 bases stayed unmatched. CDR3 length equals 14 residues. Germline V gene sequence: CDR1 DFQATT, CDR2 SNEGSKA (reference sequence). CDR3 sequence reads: CSARDPAGVREQYF. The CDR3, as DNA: TGCAGTGCTAGAGACCCAGCGGGAGTACGTGAGCAGTACTTC.

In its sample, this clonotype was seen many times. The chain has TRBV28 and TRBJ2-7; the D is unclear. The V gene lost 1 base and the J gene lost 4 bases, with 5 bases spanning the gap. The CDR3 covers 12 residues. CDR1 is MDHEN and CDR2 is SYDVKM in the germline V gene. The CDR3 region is CASSLSGYEQYF. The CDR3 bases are TGTGCCAGCAGTTTATCCGGTTACGAGCAGTACTTC.

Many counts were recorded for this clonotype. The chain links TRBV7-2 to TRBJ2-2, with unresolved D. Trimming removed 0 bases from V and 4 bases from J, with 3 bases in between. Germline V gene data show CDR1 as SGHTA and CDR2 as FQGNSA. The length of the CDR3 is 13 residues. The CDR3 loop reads CASSLARTGELFF. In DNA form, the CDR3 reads TGTGCCAGCAGCTTAGCCCGCACCGGGGAGCTGTTTTTT.

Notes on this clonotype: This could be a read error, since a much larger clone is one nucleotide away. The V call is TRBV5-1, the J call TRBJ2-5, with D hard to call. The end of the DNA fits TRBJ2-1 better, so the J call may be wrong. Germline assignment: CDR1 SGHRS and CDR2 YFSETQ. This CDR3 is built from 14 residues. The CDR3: CASSGGALQETQFF. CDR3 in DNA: TGCGCCAGCAGCGGCGGAGCCCTCCAAGAGACCCAGTTCTTC.

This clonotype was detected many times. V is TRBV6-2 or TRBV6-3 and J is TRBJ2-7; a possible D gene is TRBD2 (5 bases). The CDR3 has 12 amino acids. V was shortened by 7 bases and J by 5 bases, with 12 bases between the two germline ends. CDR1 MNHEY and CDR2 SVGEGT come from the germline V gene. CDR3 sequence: CASTLDLHEQYF. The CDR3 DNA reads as TGTGCCAGCACCTTGGACTTGCACGAGCAGTACTTC.

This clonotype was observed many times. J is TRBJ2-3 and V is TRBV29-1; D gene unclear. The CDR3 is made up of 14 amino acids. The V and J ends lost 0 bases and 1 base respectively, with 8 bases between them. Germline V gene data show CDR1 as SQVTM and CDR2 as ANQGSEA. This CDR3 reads CSVEDARGTDTQYF. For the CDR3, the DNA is TGCAGCGTTGAAGATGCCCGGGGCACAGATACGCAGTATTTT.

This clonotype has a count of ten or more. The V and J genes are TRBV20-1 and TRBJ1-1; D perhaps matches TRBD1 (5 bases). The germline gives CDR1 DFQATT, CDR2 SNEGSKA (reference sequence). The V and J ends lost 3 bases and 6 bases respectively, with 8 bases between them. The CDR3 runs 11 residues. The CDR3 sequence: CSASRGAEAFF. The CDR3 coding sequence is TGCAGTGCTAGTCGGGGGGCTGAAGCTTTCTTT.

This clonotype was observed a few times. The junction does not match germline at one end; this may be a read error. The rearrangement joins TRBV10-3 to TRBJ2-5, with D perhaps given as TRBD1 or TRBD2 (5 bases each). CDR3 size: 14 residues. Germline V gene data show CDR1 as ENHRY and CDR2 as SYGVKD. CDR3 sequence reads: CAISQAGTEEIQYF. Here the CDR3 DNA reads TGTGCCATCAGTCAGGCAGGGACGGAAGAGATCCAGTACTTC.

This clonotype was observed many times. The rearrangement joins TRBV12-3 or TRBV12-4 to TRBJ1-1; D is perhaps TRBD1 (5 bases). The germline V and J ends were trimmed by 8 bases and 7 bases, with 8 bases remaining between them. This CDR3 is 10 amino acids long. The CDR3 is CASSGVEAFF. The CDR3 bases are TGTGCCAGCTCGGGGGTTGAAGCTTTCTTT.

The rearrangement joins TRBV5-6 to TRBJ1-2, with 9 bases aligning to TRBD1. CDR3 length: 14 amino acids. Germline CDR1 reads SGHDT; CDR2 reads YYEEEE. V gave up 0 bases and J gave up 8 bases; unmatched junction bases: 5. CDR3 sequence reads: CASSLGGQGHGYTF. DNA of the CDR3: TGTGCCAGCAGCTTGGGGGGACAGGGACACGGCTACACCTTC.

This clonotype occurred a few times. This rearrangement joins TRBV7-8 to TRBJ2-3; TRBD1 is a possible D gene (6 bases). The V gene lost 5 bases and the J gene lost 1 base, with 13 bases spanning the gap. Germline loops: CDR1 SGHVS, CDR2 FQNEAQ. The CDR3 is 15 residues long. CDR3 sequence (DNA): TGTGCCAGCAGCGCACGACAGGCTGGCACAGATACGCAGTATTTT. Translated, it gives CASSARQAGTDTQYF.

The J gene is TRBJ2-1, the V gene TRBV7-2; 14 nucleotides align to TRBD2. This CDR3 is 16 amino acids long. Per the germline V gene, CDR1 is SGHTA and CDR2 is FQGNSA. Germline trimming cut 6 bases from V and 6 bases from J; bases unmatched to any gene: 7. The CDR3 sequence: CASRQTSGRAGNEQFF. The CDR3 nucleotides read TGTGCCAGCAGACAGACTAGCGGGAGGGCCGGCAATGAGCAGTTCTTC.